The T cell receptor (beta chain) described here comes from a study of blood T cells in healthy people across ages. The CDR3 loop spans 14 amino acids. Looked up from germline, CDR1 is SGHRS and CDR2 is YFSETQ. Trimming cost V 4 bases and J 7 bases; bases outside gene matches: 5. This clonotype was found many times. Alongside a J-beta primer mix, a sample-barcoded 5' primer served in a second PCR lasting 7 to 11 cycles. Every molecule of cDNA carried a tag from a template-switch adaptor with 12 random nucleotides. TCRdb itself ran the 5' RACE reads through MiXCR, one entry per CDR3 protein. This table has more than 650,000 distinct CDR3 sequences, more than 25% appearing once. The same sample was also studied in work on T cells of mothers and their children. That paper notes: The people who donated were a few healthy Caucasian mothers and their six children.

The clonotype comes from a boy aged 10-17 years in good health. V and J are TRBV5-1 and TRBJ1-4; 9 bases are a match to TRBD1. Sequenced input: blood. DNA for the CDR3: TGCGCCAGCAGCGCGGGACAGGGAGGTGAAAAACTGTTTTTT. This encodes CASSAGQGGEKLFF.